This entry lists 10 T cell receptor beta chains sequenced from one sample in a study of CD8+ T cells in alopecia areata. Treatment of the sample: oral pan-JAK inhibitor, 5-10 mg twice daily. Sequencing relied on a cDNA template that was reverse transcribed from extracted RNA. Some clones are missing from TCRdb's copy, which holds only in-frame ones; the method was immunoSEQ multiplex PCR. The sample includes about 210,000 clones, approximately 72% of them seen just once. The input for sequencing was CD4+ T cells sorted from blood, taken around week 44, from a patient treated with tofacitinib. These receptor sequences come from a human donor with alopecia areata.

The J gene is TRBJ1-1, the V gene TRBV5-1; possible D gene TRBD1, 5 bases. Germline V lookup: CDR1 SGHRS, CDR2 YFSETQ. V lost 8 bases and J lost 5, with 16 bases in between. CDR3 length equals 13 residues. The DNA of the CDR3 is TGCGCCAGTAGCAGGGTCGGAGAAACTGAAGCTTTCTTT. Protein sequence: CASSRVGETEAFF.

The chain carries TRBV21-1 and TRBJ2-7; the table gives TRBD1 as D, unverified against the DNA. TRBV21-1 has pseudogene status. The CDR3 runs to 12 residues. The CDR3 spells CAFRTAHYEQYF. As DNA, the CDR3 is TGTGCCTTCAGGACAGCTCACTACGAGCAGTACTTC.

This chain uses TRBV14 with TRBJ2-1; TRBD1 or TRBD2 may be the D gene (5 bases each). The CDR3 has 16 amino acids. The germline V gene has CDR1 SGHDN and CDR2 FVKESK. Trimming stripped 0 bases from V and 0 bases from J, with 9 bases between. Written as DNA, the CDR3 is TGTGCCAGCAGCCAAGACGAGGGGAGCTCCTACAATGAGCAGTTCTTC. It translates to CASSQDEGSSYNEQFF.

This clone has more than one count but fewer than ten. The chain links TRBV7-2 to TRBJ2-5; TRBD1 is a possible D gene (6 bases). Trimming removed 5 bases at V and 0 bases at J, with 13 bases between. Looked up from germline, CDR1 is SGHTA and CDR2 is FQGNSA. This CDR3 region has 15 residues. The CDR3 DNA reads as TGTGCCAGCAGCCCACAGGGTTCCTACCAAGAGACCCAGTACTTC. Its translation is CASSPQGSYQETQYF.

The gene calls are TRBV30 and TRBJ2-7; D is ambiguous. The CDR3 runs to 12 residues. V was pared by 8 bases and J by 3 bases, with 14 bases between. CDR1 is GTSNPN, CDR2 SVGIG, per germline (reference sequence). The CDR3 DNA reads TGTGCCACCAGCTTAGGGAACTACGAGCAGTACTTC. It translates to CATSLGNYEQYF. Looking up the rest from reference TRBV30 and TRBJ2-7 gives the full variable domain: SQTIHQWPATLVQPVGSPLSLECTVEGTSNPNLYWYRQAAGRGLQLLFYSVGIGQISSEVPQNLSASRPQDRQFILSSKKLLLSDSGFYLCATSLGNYEQYFGPGTRLTVT.

This clone was observed a few times. The V and J genes are TRBV6-6 and TRBJ2-4; TRBD2 matches at 9 bases. This CDR3 spans 13 amino acids. With 8 bases clipped from V and 5 bases from J, the junction kept 4 bases outside the gene matches. CDR1 and CDR2 from the germline V gene are MNHNY and SVGAGI (reference sequence). The CDR3 reads CASRAGGQNIQYF. The DNA for the CDR3 is TGTGCCAGCCGTGCGGGGGGGCAAAACATTCAGTACTTC.

The sample holds a few counts of this clone. V is TRBV11-2 and J is TRBJ2-3; 9 nucleotides match TRBD2. The junction had 9 bases not matched to a gene; V was cut back by 7 bases and J by 7 bases. CDR1 is SGHAT and CDR2 is FQNNGV in the germline V gene. This CDR3 has 14 residues. Written as DNA, the CDR3 is TGTGCCAGCACCAAAGCGGGGGGAGAACATACGCAGTATTTT. As protein: CASTKAGGEHTQYF.

On this clone: The sample carries other DNA sequences with the same CDR3. The rearrangement uses TRBV5-1 and TRBJ1-5; D is uncertain. Germline V gives CDR1 SGHRS, CDR2 YFSETQ. Trimming removed 0 bases at V and 5 bases at J, with 6 bases between. The CDR3 runs 13 residues. The CDR3 sequence is CASSLDVDQPQHF. The CDR3 coding sequence is TGCGCCAGCAGCTTGGATGTTGATCAGCCCCAGCATTTT.

The chain links TRBV29-1 to TRBJ2-1, with a weak D call TRBD1 (5 bases). Trimming stripped 3 bases from V and 3 bases from J, with 12 bases between. There are 14 residues in the CDR3. CDR1 and CDR2 from the germline V gene are SQVTM and ANQGSEA. The CDR3: CSVDNQGLYNEQFF. CDR3 coding DNA: TGCAGCGTTGACAACCAGGGTCTCTACAATGAGCAGTTCTTC.

This sequence joins TRBV29-1 and TRBJ2-7; TRBD1 might be the D (6 bases). The CDR3 extends over 12 amino acids. Germline CDR1 and CDR2: SQVTM and ANQGSEA. V was pared by 2 bases and J by 5 bases, with 10 bases between. As DNA, the CDR3 is TGCAGCGTTGAACCAGGGGTTAACGAGCAGTACTTC. Translating it yields CSVEPGVNEQYF.